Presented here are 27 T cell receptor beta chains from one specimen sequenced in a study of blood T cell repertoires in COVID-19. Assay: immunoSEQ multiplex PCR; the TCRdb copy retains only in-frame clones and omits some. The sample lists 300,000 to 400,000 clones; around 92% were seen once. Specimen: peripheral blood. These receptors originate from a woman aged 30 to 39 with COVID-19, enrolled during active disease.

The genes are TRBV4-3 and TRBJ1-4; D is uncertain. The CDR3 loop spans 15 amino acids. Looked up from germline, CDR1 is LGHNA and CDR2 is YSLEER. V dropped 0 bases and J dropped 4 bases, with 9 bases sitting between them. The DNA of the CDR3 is TGCGCCAGCAGCCAAGATGTCCAGTATAATGAAAAACTGTTTTTT. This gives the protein CASSQDVQYNEKLFF.

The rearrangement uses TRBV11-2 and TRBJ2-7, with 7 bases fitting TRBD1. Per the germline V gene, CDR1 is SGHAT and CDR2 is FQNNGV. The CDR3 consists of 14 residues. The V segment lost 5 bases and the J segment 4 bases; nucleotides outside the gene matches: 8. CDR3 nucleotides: TGTGCCAGCAGCCCGAGGGACAGCCCTTACGAGCAGTACGTC. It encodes CASSPRDSPYEQYV.

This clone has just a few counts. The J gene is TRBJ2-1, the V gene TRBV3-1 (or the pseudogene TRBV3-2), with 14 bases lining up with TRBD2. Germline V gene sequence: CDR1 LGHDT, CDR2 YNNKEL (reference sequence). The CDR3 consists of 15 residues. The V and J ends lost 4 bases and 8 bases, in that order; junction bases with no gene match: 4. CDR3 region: CASSRGTSGGYEQFF. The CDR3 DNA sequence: TGTGCCAGCAGCCGAGGGACTAGCGGGGGTTATGAGCAGTTCTTC.

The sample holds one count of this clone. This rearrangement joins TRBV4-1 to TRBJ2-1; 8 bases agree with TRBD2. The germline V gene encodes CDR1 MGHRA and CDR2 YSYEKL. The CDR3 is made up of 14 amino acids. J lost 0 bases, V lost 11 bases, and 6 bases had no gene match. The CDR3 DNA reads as TGCGCCGCATCAAGCGGGGGCTCCTACAATGAGCAGTTCTTC. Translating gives CAASSGGSYNEQFF.

The CDR3 nucleotides are TGTGCCAGCAGCTTTTATCGCGGTTCTTACAATGAGCAGTTCTTC. Encoded protein: CASSFYRGSYNEQFF. This chain joins TRBV7-8 and TRBJ2-1, with D hard to call. The germline gives CDR1 SGHVS, CDR2 FQNEAQ. V lost 3 bases and J 4 bases, leaving 13 bases between the germline ends. The CDR3 is 15 residues long.

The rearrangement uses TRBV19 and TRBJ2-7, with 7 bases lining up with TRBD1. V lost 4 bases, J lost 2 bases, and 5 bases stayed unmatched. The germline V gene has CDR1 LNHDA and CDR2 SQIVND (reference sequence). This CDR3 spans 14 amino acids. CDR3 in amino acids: CASSNRGSTYEQYF. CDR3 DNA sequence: TGTGCCAGTAGTAACAGGGGAAGCACCTACGAGCAGTACTTC.

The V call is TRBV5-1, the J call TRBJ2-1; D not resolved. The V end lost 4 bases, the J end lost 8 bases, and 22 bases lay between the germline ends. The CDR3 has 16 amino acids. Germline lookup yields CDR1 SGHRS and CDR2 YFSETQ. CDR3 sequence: CASSPLSEIFRDEQFF. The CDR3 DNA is TGCGCCAGCAGCCCCCTAAGCGAGATCTTCCGGGATGAGCAGTTCTTC.

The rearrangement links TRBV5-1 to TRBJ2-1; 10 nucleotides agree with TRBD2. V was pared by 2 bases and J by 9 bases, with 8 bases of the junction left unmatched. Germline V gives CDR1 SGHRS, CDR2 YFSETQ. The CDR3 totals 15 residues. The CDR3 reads CASSLRLAGAGEQFF. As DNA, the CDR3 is TGCGCCAGCAGCTTAAGACTAGCGGGCGCGGGTGAGCAGTTCTTC. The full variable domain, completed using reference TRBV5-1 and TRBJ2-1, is KAGVTQTPRYLIKTRGQQVTLSCSPISGHRSVSWYQQTPGQGLQFLFEYFSETQRNKGNFPGRFSGRQFSNSRSEMNVSTLELGDSALYLCASSLRLAGAGEQFFGPGTRLTVL.

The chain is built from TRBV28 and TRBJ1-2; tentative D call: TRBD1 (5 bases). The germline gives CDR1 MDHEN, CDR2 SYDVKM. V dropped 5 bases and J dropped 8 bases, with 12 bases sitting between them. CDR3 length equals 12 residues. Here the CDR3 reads CASSGGARGYTF. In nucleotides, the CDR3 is TGTGCCAGCAGTGGAGGGGCGCGAGGCTACACCTTC.

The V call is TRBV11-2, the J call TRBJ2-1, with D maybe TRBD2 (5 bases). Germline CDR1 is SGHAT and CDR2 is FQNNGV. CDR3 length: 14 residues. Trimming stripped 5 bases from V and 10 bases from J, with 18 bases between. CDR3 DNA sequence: TGTGCCAGCAGCCCTCCGGGGAGTCCTTGGGAGCAGTTCTTC. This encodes CASSPPGSPWEQFF. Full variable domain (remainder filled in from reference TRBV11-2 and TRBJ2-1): EAGVAQSPRYKIIEKRQSVAFWCNPISGHATLYWYQQILGQGPKLLIQFQNNGVVDDSQLPKDRFSAERLKGVDSTLKIQPAKLEDSAVYLCASSPPGSPWEQFFGPGTRLTVL.

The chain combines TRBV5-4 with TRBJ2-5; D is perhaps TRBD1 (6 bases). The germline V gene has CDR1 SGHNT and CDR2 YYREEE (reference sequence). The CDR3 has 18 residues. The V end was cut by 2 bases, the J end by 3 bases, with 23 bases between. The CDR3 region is CASSFVSGASRVEETQYF. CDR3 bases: TGTGCCAGCAGCTTTGTGTCAGGGGCGAGCCGGGTGGAAGAGACCCAGTACTTC.

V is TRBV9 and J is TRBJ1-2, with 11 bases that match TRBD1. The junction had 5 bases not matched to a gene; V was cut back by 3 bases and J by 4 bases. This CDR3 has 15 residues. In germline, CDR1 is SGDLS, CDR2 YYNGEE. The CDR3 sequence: CASSAGQGVAYGYTF. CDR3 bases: TGTGCCAGCAGCGCGGGACAGGGGGTAGCCTATGGCTACACCTTC.

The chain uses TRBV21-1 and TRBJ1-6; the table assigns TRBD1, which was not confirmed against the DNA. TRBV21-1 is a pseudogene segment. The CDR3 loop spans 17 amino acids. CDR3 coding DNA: TGTGCCACACGGCAGAACAGGGGTCTCCCCTATAATTCACCCCTCCACTTT. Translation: CATRQNRGLPYNSPLHF.

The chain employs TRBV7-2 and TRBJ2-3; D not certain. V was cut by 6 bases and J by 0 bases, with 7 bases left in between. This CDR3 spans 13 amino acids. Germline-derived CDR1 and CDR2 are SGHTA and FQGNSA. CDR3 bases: TGTGCCAGCAGTGACTTTAGCACAGATACGCAGTATTTT. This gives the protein CASSDFSTDTQYF.

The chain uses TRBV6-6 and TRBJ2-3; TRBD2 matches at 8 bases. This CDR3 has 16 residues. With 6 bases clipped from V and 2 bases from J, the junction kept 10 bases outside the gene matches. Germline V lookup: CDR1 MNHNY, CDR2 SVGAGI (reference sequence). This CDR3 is CASSLRRRGDTDTQYF. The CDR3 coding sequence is TGTGCCAGCAGCCTCCGACGGCGGGGGGACACAGATACGCAGTATTTT.

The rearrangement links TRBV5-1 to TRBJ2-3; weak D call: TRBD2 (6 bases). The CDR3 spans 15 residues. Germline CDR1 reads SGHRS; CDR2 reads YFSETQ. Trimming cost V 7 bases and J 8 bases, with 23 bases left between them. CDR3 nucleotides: TGCGCCAGCTGGGGGGACCCAACCGGCCGGGGTACGCAGTATTTT. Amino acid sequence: CASWGDPTGRGTQYF.

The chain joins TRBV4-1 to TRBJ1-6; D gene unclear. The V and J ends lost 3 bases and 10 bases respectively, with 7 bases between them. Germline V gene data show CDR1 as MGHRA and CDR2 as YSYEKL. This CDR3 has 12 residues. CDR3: CASSQGISPLHF. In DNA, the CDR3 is TGCGCCAGCAGCCAGGGCATCTCACCCCTCCACTTT.

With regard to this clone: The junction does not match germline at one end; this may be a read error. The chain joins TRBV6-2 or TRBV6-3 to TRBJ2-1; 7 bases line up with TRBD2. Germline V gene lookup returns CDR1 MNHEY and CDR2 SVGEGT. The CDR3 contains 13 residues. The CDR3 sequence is CAGSGGAYNEQFF. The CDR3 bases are TGTGCCGGCAGTGGGGGGGCCTACAATGAGCAGTTCTTC.

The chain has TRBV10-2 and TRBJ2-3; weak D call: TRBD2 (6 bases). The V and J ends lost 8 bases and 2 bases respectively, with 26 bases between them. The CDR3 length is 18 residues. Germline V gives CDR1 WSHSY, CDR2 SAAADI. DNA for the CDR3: TGCGCCAGCGGGAGCCCTGAAAGGGGACTCCTACACACAGATACGCAGTATTTT. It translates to CASGSPERGLLHTDTQYF.

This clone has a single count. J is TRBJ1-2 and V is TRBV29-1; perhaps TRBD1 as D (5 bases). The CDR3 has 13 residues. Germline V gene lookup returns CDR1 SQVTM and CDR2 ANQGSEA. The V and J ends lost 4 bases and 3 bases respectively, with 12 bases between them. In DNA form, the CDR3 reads TGCAGCGTTGTCCCCGGGGGGGACTATGGCTACACCTTC. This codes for CSVVPGGDYGYTF.

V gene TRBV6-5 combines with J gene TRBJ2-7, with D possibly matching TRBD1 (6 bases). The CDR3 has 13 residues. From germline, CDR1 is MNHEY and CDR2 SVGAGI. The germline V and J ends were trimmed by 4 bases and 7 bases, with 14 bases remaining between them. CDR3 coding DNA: TGTGCCAGCAGTTCAAGGGGGTTGGGGGAGCAGTACTTC. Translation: CASSSRGLGEQYF.

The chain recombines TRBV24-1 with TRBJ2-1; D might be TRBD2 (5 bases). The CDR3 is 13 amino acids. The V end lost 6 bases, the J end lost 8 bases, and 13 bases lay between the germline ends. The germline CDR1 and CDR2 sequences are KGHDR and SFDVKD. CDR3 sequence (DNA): TGTGCCACCAGTTGGAGGTTCGGGGATGAGCAGTTCTTC. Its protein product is CATSWRFGDEQFF.

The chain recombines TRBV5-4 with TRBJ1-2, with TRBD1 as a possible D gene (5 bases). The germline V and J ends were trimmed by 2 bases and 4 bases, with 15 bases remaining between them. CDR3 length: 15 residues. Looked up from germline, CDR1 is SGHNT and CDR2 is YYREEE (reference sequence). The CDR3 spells CASSFNQGSRYGYTF. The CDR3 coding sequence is TGTGCCAGCAGCTTCAATCAGGGATCTCGCTATGGCTACACCTTC.

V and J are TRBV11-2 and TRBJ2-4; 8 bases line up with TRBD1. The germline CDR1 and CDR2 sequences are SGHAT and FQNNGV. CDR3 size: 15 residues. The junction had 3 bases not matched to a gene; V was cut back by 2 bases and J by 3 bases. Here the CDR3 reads CASSLYRGNKNIQYF. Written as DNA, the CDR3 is TGTGCCAGCAGCTTATACAGGGGGAACAAAAACATTCAGTACTTC. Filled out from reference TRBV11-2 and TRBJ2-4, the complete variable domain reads EAGVAQSPRYKIIEKRQSVAFWCNPISGHATLYWYQQILGQGPKLLIQFQNNGVVDDSQLPKDRFSAERLKGVDSTLKIQPAKLEDSAVYLCASSLYRGNKNIQYFGAGTRLSVL.

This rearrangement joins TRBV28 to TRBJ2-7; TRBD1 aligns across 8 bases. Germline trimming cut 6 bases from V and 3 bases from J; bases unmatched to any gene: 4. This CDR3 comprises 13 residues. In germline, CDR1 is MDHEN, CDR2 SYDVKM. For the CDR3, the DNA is TGTGCCAGCAGCCATGGACAGGGCTACGAGCAGTACTTC. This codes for CASSHGQGYEQYF.

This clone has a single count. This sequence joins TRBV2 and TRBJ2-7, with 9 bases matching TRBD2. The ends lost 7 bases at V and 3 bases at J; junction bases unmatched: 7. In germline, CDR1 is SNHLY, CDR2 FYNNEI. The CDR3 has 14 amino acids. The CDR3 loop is CASNVAGGHYEQYF. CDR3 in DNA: TGTGCCAGCAATGTTGCGGGGGGGCACTACGAGCAGTACTTC.

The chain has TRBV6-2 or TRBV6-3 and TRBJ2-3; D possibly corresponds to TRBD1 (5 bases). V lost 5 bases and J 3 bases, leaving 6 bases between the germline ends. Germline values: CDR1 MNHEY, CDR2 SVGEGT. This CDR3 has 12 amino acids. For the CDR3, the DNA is TGTGCCAGCAGTAGGGGAACAGATACGCAGTATTTT. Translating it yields CASSRGTDTQYF.